One T cell receptor (beta chain) is described in this entry. This sample is drawn from a study of pediatric ulcerative colitis. This CDR3 spans 15 amino acids. Germline V CDR1 and CDR2: ENHRY, SYGVKD. V shed 6 bases and J 8 bases; nucleotides not matched to a gene: 13. Each sample received Survey-level depth of up to 500,000 reads. The data were produced by immunoSEQ multiplex PCR, yet TCRdb's version contains in-frame clones alone and is incomplete. The table lists about 35,000 clones, about 81% of them singletons, with around 0.96% in the top ten. During colonoscopy, one to two rectal pinch biopsies were collected.

V is TRBV10-3 and J is TRBJ1-2; 9 bases line up with TRBD1. The sequenced sample consisted of gut tissue. The sequence derives from a boy younger than 18 with mild ulcerative colitis. The CDR3 is CAISEPGQGPPGYTF. The CDR3 DNA sequence: TGTGCCATCAGCGAACCGGGACAGGGCCCCCCAGGCTACACCTTC.